Listed below are T cell receptor beta chains from one sample, sequenced in a study of blood T cell repertoires in COVID-19. Clones were sequenced by immunoSEQ multiplex PCR, and TCRdb holds only the in-frame ones, with some missing. The table lists around 300,000 clones, 86% of them singletons. Sequenced input: peripheral blood. These receptors were obtained from a woman aged 25 to 39 with active or convalescent COVID-19. Each CDR3 is given with its conserved first and last residue. Each record gives: CDR3 protein, CDR3 DNA, D gene, J gene, clone size, V gene. A D gene is named only where the DNA matches it firmly. For some rows the clone size is stated as once, few or many, or as a class when expanded; others skip it.

CDR3aa: CSVPTGGVVYGYTF
CDR3nt: TGCAGCGTTCCCACAGGAGGGGTTGTCTATGGCTACACCTTC
d_gene: -
j_gene: TRBJ1-2
abundance: -
v_gene: TRBV29-1

CDR3aa: CAWSVLPGGTEQYF
CDR3nt: TGTGCCTGGAGTGTACTACCCGGGGGGACAGAGCAGTACTTC
d_gene: -
j_gene: TRBJ2-7
abundance: -
v_gene: TRBV30

CDR3aa: CAISESRQGANEQFF
CDR3nt: TGTGCCATCAGTGAGTCGAGACAGGGGGCAAATGAGCAGTTCTTC
d_gene: TRBD1
j_gene: TRBJ2-1
abundance: -
v_gene: TRBV10-3

CDR3aa: CASSLRQGASSFVGYTF
CDR3nt: TGTGCCAGCAGCCTTAGACAGGGTGCCTCATCTTTTGTTGGTTATACCTTC
d_gene: TRBD1
j_gene: TRBJ1-2
abundance: -
v_gene: TRBV3-1/TRBV3-2

CDR3aa: CAWNPTSNRGWGEQFF
CDR3nt: TGTGCCTGGAATCCCACCAGCAACAGGGGGTGGGGGGAGCAGTTCTTC
d_gene: TRBD1
j_gene: TRBJ2-1
abundance: -
v_gene: TRBV30

CDR3aa: CATAAAADYHGYTF
CDR3nt: TGTGCCACCGCGGCCGCTGCGGATTATCATGGCTACACCTTC
d_gene: -
j_gene: TRBJ1-2
abundance: -
v_gene: TRBV19

CDR3aa: CASSPLAGGNGYTF
CDR3nt: TGTGCCAGCAGTCCCTTGGCAGGGGGCAACGGCTACACCTTC
d_gene: TRBD1
j_gene: TRBJ1-2
abundance: -
v_gene: TRBV9

CDR3aa: CASSPLAGSLGGETQYF
CDR3nt: TGTGCCAGCAGCCCGTTAGCGGGGAGCCTCGGAGGGGAGACCCAGTACTTC
d_gene: TRBD2
j_gene: TRBJ2-5
abundance: -
v_gene: TRBV9

CDR3aa: CASSSGDRVTTDTQYF
CDR3nt: TGTGCCAGCAGTTCTGGGGACAGGGTCACAACAGATACGCAGTATTTT
d_gene: TRBD1
j_gene: TRBJ2-3
abundance: -
v_gene: TRBV6-2/TRBV6-3

CDR3aa: CASSQGTGDGYTF
CDR3nt: TGTGCCAGCAGCCAAGGGACAGGGGATGGCTACACCTTC
d_gene: TRBD1
j_gene: TRBJ1-2
abundance: few
v_gene: TRBV14

CDR3aa: CASTLGQGLSEAFF
CDR3nt: TGCGCCAGCACCCTTGGACAGGGCCTCTCTGAAGCTTTCTTT
d_gene: TRBD1
j_gene: TRBJ1-1
abundance: -
v_gene: TRBV5-1

CDR3aa: CASSFLSRGSNSPLHF
CDR3nt: TGTGCCAGCAGTTTTTTGTCCAGGGGCAGTAATTCACCCCTCCACTTT
d_gene: -
j_gene: TRBJ1-6
abundance: -
v_gene: TRBV28

CDR3aa: CASSSPLKAAGGPGELFF
CDR3nt: TGTGCCAGCAGCTCCCCTCTAAAGGCAGCGGGGGGCCCCGGGGAGCTGTTTTTT
d_gene: TRBD2
j_gene: TRBJ2-2
abundance: -
v_gene: TRBV7-2

CDR3aa: CASSFVLGDTQYF
CDR3nt: TGTGCCAGCAGTTTCGTCCTAGGAGATACGCAGTATTTT
d_gene: -
j_gene: TRBJ2-3
abundance: -
v_gene: TRBV28

CDR3aa: CASSWTGGGAGDTQYF
CDR3nt: TGTGCCAGCAGTTGGACTGGCGGGGGGGCTGGGGATACGCAGTATTTT
d_gene: TRBD2
j_gene: TRBJ2-3
abundance: -
v_gene: TRBV27

CDR3aa: CASKGQGTNYGYTF
CDR3nt: TGCGCCAGCAAAGGACAGGGCACAAACTATGGCTACACCTTC
d_gene: TRBD1
j_gene: TRBJ1-2
abundance: -
v_gene: TRBV5-1

CDR3aa: CASSLDVSPSEQFF
CDR3nt: TGCGCCAGCAGCTTGGATGTTAGCCCCAGTGAGCAGTTCTTC
d_gene: -
j_gene: TRBJ2-1
abundance: -
v_gene: TRBV5-1

CDR3aa: CASSPTYEKLFF
CDR3nt: TGTGCCAGCTCACCGACTTATGAAAAACTGTTTTTT
d_gene: -
j_gene: TRBJ1-4
abundance: once
v_gene: TRBV18

CDR3aa: CASMGGGGTIYF
CDR3nt: TGTGCCAGCATGGGGGGCGGGGGTACCATATATTTT
d_gene: -
j_gene: TRBJ1-3
abundance: -
v_gene: TRBV12-3/TRBV12-4

CDR3aa: CASSLSGQGIGGYTF
CDR3nt: TGTGCCAGCAGTTTATCGGGACAGGGGATAGGCGGCTACACCTTC
d_gene: TRBD1
j_gene: TRBJ1-2
abundance: -
v_gene: TRBV27

CDR3aa: CASSESYSPLHF
CDR3nt: TGTGCCAGCAGTGAGTCGTATTCACCCCTCCACTTT
d_gene: -
j_gene: TRBJ1-6
abundance: -
v_gene: TRBV6-1

CDR3aa: CSARNQGEQYF
CDR3nt: TGCAGTGCTAGAAACCAGGGCGAGCAGTACTTC
d_gene: -
j_gene: TRBJ2-7
abundance: -
v_gene: TRBV20-1